This TCR beta chain originates from a study of Tregs in tolerant kidney transplant recipients. This clone was detected a few times. Its target is not known. This CDR3 contains 14 residues. Losses at the gene ends were 7 bases for V and 8 bases for J; bases not matched to a gene: 10. Germline V gene sequence: CDR1 SGHVS, CDR2 FQNEAQ. Repertoires were generated with immunoSEQ multiplex PCR, while TCRdb's copy carries only in-frame clones and drops some. The sample records some 70,000 clones, about 88% being singletons. The study, taken as a whole, reports: Donor-specific Treg expansion exceeded global Treg expansion in tolerant patients, suggesting antigen drive.

V usage is TRBV7-8 and J usage is TRBJ1-2, with 10 bases that match TRBD1. The TCR comes from a human donor who received a combined kidney and bone marrow transplant. The sample in question was CD4+ T cells from blood, obtained before the transplant. In DNA, the CDR3 is TGTGCCAGCACCCAGGGACAGGGGATGCGCGGCTACACCTTC. Its protein product is CASTQGQGMRGYTF.